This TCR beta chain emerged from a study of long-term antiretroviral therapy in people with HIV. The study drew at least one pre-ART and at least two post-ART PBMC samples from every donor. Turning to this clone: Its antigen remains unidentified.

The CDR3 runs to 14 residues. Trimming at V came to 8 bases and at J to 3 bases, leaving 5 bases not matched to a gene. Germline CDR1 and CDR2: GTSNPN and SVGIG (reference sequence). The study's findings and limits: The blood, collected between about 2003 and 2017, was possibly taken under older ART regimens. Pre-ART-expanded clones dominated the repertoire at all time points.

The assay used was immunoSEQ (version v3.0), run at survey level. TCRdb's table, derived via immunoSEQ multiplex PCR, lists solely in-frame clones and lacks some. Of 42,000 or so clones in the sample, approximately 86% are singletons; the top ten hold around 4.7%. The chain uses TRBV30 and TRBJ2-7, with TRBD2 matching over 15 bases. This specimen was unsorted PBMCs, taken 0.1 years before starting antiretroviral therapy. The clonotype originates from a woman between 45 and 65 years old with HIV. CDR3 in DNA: TGTGCCCGGGGACTAGCGGGGGGCAACTACGAGCAGTACTTC. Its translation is CARGLAGGNYEQYF.